This T cell receptor (beta chain) was sequenced during a study of cytomegalovirus exposure and HLA in healthy donors. Trimming cost V 0 bases and J 4 bases, with 18 bases left between them. The CDR3 sequence is 17 residues long. The germline gives CDR1 SGHAT, CDR2 FQNNGV. Study-level findings and limits: HLA-A and HLA-B allele assignments for most subjects were reportedly predicted accurately using TCR beta sequences.

A word on this clone: Its matching antigen is unknown.

The primer mix had 60 Vbeta and 13 Jbeta primers. The method was immunoSEQ multiplex PCR; TCRdb's version includes in-frame clones alone and lacks a portion of them. The sample includes approximately 130,000 clones, about 76% of them seen just once. The sequencing input was PBMCs. The TCR originated in a middle-aged woman in good health and CMV-seronegative. V usage is TRBV11-2 and J usage is TRBJ1-2, with a weak D call TRBD1 (5 bases). This chain's CDR3 is CASSLDPGRGRSYGYTF. The CDR3 DNA reads TGTGCCAGCAGCTTAGATCCGGGGAGGGGAAGGAGCTATGGCTACACCTTC.